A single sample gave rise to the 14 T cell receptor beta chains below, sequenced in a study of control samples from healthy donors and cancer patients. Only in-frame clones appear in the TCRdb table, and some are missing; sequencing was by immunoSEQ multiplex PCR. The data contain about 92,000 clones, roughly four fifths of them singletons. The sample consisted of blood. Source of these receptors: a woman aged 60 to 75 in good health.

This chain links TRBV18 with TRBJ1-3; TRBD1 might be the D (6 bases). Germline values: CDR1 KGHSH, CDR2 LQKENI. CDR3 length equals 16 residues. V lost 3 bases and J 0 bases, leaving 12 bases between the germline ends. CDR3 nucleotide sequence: TGTGCCAGCTCACCCGTAGAGGGGGGCTCTGGAAACACCATATATTTT. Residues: CASSPVEGGSGNTIYF.

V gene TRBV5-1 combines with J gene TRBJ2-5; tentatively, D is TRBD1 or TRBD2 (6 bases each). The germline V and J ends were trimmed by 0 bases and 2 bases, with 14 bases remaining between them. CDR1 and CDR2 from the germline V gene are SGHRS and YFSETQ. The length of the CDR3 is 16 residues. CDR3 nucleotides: TGCGCCAGCAGCTTGGGCTACGTAGGGGGGCAAGAGACCCAGTACTTC. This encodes CASSLGYVGGQETQYF.

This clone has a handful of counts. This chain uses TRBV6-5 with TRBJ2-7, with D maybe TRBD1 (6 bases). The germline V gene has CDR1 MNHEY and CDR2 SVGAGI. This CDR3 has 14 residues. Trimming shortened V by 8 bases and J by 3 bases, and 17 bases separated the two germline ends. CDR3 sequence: CASRRDNGDYEQYF. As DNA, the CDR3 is TGTGCCAGCCGCCGGGACAATGGAGACTACGAGCAGTACTTC.

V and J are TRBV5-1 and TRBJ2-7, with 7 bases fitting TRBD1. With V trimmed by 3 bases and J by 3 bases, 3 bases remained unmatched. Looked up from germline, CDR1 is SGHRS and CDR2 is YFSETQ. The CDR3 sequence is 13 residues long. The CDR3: CASSSGTVYEQYF. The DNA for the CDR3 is TGCGCCAGCAGCTCCGGGACAGTCTACGAGCAGTACTTC.

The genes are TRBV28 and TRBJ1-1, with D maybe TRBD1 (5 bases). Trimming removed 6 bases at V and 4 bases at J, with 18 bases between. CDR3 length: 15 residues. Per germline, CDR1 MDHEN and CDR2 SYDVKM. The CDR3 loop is CASSRPRALGTEAFF. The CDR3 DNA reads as TGTGCCAGCAGCAGGCCCAGGGCCCTCGGCACTGAAGCTTTCTTT.

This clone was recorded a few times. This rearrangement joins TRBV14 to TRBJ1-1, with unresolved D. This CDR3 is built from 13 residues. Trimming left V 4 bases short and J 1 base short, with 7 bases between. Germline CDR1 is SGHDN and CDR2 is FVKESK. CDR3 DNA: TGTGCCAGCAGCCTCCGCAGGAACACTGAAGCTTTCTTT. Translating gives CASSLRRNTEAFF.

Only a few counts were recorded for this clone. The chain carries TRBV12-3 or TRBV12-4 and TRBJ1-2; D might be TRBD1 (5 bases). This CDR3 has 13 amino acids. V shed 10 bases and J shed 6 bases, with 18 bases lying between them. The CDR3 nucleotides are TGTGCCATAAAAAACCACAGGTACAATGGCTACACCTTC. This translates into CAIKNHRYNGYTF.

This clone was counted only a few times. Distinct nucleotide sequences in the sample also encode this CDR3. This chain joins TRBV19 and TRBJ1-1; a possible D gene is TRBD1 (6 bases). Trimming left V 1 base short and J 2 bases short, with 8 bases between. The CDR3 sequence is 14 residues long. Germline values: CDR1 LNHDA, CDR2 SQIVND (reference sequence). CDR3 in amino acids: CASSIGTANTEAFF. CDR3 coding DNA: TGTGCCAGTAGTATAGGGACAGCTAACACTGAAGCTTTCTTT.

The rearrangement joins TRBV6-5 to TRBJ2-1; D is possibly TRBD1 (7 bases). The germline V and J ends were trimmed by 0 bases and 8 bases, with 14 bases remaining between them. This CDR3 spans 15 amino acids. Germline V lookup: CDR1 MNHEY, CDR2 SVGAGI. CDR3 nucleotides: TGTGCCAGCAGTTACTCGAATGCAGGGGGGTATGAGCAGTTCTTC. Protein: CASSYSNAGGYEQFF.

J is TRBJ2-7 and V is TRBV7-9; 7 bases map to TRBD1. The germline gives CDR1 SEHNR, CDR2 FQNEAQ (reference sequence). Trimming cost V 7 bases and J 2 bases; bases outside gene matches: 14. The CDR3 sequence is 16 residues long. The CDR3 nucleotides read TGTGCCAGCACCGACGGCCCAGGGGGACACACCTACGAGCAGTACTTC. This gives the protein CASTDGPGGHTYEQYF.

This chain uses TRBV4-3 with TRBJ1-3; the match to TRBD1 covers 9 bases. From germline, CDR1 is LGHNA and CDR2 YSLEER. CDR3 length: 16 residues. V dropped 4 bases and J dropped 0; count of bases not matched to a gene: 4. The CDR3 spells CASSLRDRDSGNTIYF. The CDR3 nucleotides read TGCGCCAGCAGCCTCCGGGACAGGGACTCTGGAAACACCATATATTTT.

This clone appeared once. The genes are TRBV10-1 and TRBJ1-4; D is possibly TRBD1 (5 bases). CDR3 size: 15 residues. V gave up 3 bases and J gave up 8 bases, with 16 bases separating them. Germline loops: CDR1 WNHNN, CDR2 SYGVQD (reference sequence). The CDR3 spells CASSDPGTSSEKLFF. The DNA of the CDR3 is TGCGCCAGCAGTGATCCCGGGACCTCAAGCGAAAAACTGTTTTTT.

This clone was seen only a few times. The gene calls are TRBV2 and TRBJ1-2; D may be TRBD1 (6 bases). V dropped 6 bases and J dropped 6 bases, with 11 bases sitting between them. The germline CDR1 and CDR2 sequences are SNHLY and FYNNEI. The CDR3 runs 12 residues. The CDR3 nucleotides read TGTGCCAGCAGCCCGGACAGCCATGGCTACACCTTC. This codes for CASSPDSHGYTF.

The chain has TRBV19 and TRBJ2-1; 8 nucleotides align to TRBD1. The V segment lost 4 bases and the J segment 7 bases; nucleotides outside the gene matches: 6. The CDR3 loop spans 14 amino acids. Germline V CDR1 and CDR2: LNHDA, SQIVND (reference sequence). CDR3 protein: CASSTQTGANEQFF. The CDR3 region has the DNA TGTGCCAGTAGTACGCAGACAGGGGCGAATGAGCAGTTCTTC.